This is a list of T cell receptor beta chains from one sample in a study of CD8+ T cells in alopecia areata. Data came from immunoSEQ multiplex PCR; TCRdb stores just in-frame clones and leaves some out. The sample includes about 200,000 clones, 58% seen only once; the top ten take about 5.1%. Sequences were derived from CD4+ T cells sorted from blood, sampled at week 24, from a patient treated with tofacitinib. These receptors originate from a human donor with alopecia areata. Both conserved end residues are part of each CDR3. The order of the fields is clone size, D gene, V gene, J gene, CDR3 protein, CDR3 DNA. The D gene is left open where the match is weak. Clone size is shown for a subset of rows, as once, few, many or a class of expanded clone.

>NA|NA|TRBV4-3|TRBJ1-5
CASSQQLAGNQPQHF
TGCGCCAGCAGCCAACAACTGGCAGGCAATCAGCCCCAGCATTTT
>NA|TRBD2|TRBV5-1|TRBJ2-7
CASKSSGGTSSYEQYF
TGCGCCAGCAAGTCTAGCGGGGGAACGAGCTCCTACGAGCAGTACTTC
>few|TRBD2|TRBV10-3|TRBJ2-2
CATGGLAGETGELFF
TGTGCCACCGGGGGACTAGCGGGAGAGACCGGGGAGCTGTTTTTT
>NA|TRBD1|TRBV5-1|TRBJ1-1
CASSSGTGGMNTEAFF
TGCGCCAGCAGCTCCGGGACAGGAGGTATGAACACTGAAGCTTTCTTT
>NA|NA|TRBV27|TRBJ1-4
CASSPSAVGEKLFF
TGTGCCAGCAGTCCCAGTGCCGTGGGTGAAAAACTGTTTTTT
>few|NA|TRBV29-1|TRBJ2-3
CSTMEGDTQYF
TGCAGCACCATGGAGGGAGATACGCAGTATTTT
>NA|NA|TRBV9|TRBJ2-1
CASSVDLAGGNEQFF
TGTGCCAGCAGCGTAGACCTCGCTGGGGGGAATGAGCAGTTCTTC
>NA|NA|TRBV25-1|TRBJ1-5
CASSARGDQPQHF
TGTGCCAGCAGTGCAAGGGGCGATCAGCCCCAGCATTTT
>few|TRBD1|TRBV19|TRBJ2-5
CASSIPGQGKETQYF
TGTGCCAGTAGTATCCCGGGACAGGGGAAAGAGACCCAGTACTTC
>NA|NA|TRBV2|TRBJ2-6
CASAKDRLSGANVLTF
TGTGCCAGCGCTAAGGACCGTCTGTCCGGGGCCAACGTCCTGACTTTC
>NA|TRBD2|TRBV4-1|TRBJ2-5
CASSQGVASGRGETQYF
TGCGCCAGCAGCCAAGGGGTAGCTAGCGGGAGGGGAGAGACCCAGTACTTC
>NA|NA|TRBV7-3|TRBJ1-1
CASSLSWGNPEAFF
TGTGCCAGCAGCTTATCCTGGGGGAACCCTGAAGCTTTCTTT
>NA|NA|TRBV30|TRBJ2-3
CAWSETGDTQYF
TGTGCCTGGAGTGAAACAGGGGATACGCAGTATTTT
>NA|NA|TRBV7-9|TRBJ1-5
CASSRDRNQPQHF
TGTGCCAGCAGCCGGGACCGAAATCAGCCCCAGCATTTT
>NA|NA|TRBV25-1|TRBJ2-3
CASSEYSVQYF
TGTGCCAGCAGTGAATATTCGGTGCAGTATTTT
>NA|NA|TRBV6-4|TRBJ2-1
CASRFGQSSYNEQFF
TGTGCCAGTCGTTTCGGCCAAAGCTCCTACAATGAGCAGTTCTTC
>few|NA|TRBV9|TRBJ1-6
CASSVGGGSPLHF
TGTGCCAGCAGCGTAGGAGGGGGATCACCCCTCCACTTT
>few|NA|TRBV5-1|TRBJ2-7
CASRDWRDLSYEQYF
TGCGCCAGCAGGGACTGGCGGGACCTATCCTACGAGCAGTACTTC
>NA|TRBD2|TRBV5-4|TRBJ2-1
CASSGWTSGSSNNEQFF
TGTGCCAGCAGCGGTTGGACTAGCGGGAGTTCAAACAATGAGCAGTTCTTC
>NA|TRBD2|TRBV5-4|TRBJ2-5
CASSPGGRETQYF
TGTGCCAGCAGCCCGGGAGGGAGGGAGACCCAGTACTTC
>NA|TRBD1|TRBV5-6|TRBJ2-1
CASRGDRVRPYNEQFF
TGTGCCAGCAGAGGGGACAGGGTGAGACCCTACAATGAGCAGTTCTTC
>NA|NA|TRBV6-5|TRBJ2-4
CASSYSPLGAKNIQYF
TGTGCCAGCAGTTACTCCCCTCTGGGGGCCAAAAACATTCAGTACTTC
>few|NA|TRBV2|TRBJ1-1
CASTRPPNTEAFF
TGTGCCAGCACCCGGCCGCCGAACACTGAAGCTTTCTTT
>NA|NA|TRBV29-1|TRBJ1-2
CSALNGNDYGYTF
TGCAGCGCCCTAAATGGAAACGATTATGGCTACACCTTC
>NA|NA|TRBV27|TRBJ1-5
CAGLRQGF
TGTGCCGGCCTTAGGCAGGGTTTT
>few|NA|TRBV5-1|TRBJ2-2
CASSLQPGDNTGELFF
TGCGCCAGCAGCTTGCAGCCAGGGGATAACACCGGGGAGCTGTTTTTT
>NA|NA|TRBV19|TRBJ2-3
CASSSNNRGGTSTDTQYF
TGTGCCAGTAGTAGTAACAACAGGGGAGGCACTAGCACAGATACGCAGTATTTT
>NA|TRBD1|TRBV5-6|TRBJ2-7
CASTTQGSYEQYF
TGTGCCAGCACCACACAGGGGTCCTACGAGCAGTACTTC
>NA|TRBD1|TRBV29-1|TRBJ1-1
CSVRTGATEAFF
TGCAGCGTAAGGACAGGGGCCACTGAAGCTTTCTTT
>NA|NA|TRBV7-2|TRBJ2-7
CASSSAGGGRGSYEQYF
TGTGCCAGCAGCTCAGCCGGGGGCGGGAGAGGGTCCTACGAGCAGTACTTC
>NA|TRBD2|TRBV5-4|TRBJ2-3
CASSLAGLTGGADTQYF
TGTGCCAGCAGCTTGGCCGGGCTCACGGGAGGCGCAGATACGCAGTATTTT
>NA|TRBD2|TRBV15|TRBJ2-7
CATSIEREALGEQYF
TGTGCCACCAGCATTGAGCGGGAGGCCCTTGGGGAGCAGTACTTC
>NA|NA|TRBV6-5|TRBJ1-2
CASSYDVSAYGYTF
TGTGCCAGCAGTTACGATGTCAGCGCATATGGCTACACCTTC
>few|TRBD1|TRBV6-5|TRBJ1-6
CASRDQGENSPLHF
TGTGCCAGCAGGGATCAGGGGGAGAATTCACCCCTCCACTTT
>once|NA|TRBV5-8|TRBJ2-1
CASSPGQSYNEQFF
TGTGCCAGCAGCCCGGGTCAGTCCTACAATGAGCAGTTCTTC
>few|NA|TRBV10-3|TRBJ2-1
CAISAPGRYNEQFF
TGTGCCATCAGTGCCCCGGGACGGTACAATGAGCAGTTCTTC
>NA|NA|TRBV15|TRBJ2-3
CATSKSADTDTQYF
TGTGCCACCAGCAAGTCAGCGGACACAGATACGCAGTATTTT
>NA|NA|TRBV18|TRBJ1-5
CASSPGAVRNNQPQHF
TGTGCCAGCTCACCAGGGGCAGTGAGAAACAATCAGCCCCAGCATTTT
>many|TRBD1|TRBV28|TRBJ2-4
CASGSGQRLAKNIQYF
TGTGCCAGCGGATCGGGACAGAGGCTAGCCAAAAACATTCAGTACTTC
>NA|NA|TRBV6-5|TRBJ2-5
CASSYSGEWETQYF
TGTGCCAGCAGTTACTCGGGGGAGTGGGAGACCCAGTACTTC
>NA|NA|TRBV2|TRBJ2-5
CASSVGSETQYF
TGTGCCAGCAGTGTAGGGTCAGAGACCCAGTACTTC
>NA|TRBD1|TRBV18|TRBJ1-2
CASSPQRTWTGRYGYTF
TGTGCCAGCTCACCACAAAGGACCTGGACAGGTCGGTATGGCTACACCTTC
>NA|TRBD2|TRBV5-1|TRBJ2-3
CASSYISGTSTDTQYF
TGCGCCAGCAGCTACATCAGCGGGACTAGCACAGATACGCAGTATTTT
>once|TRBD2|TRBV5-1|TRBJ2-1
CASSFLRGSSYNEQFF
TGCGCCAGCAGCTTTCTGCGCGGGAGTTCCTACAATGAGCAGTTCTTC
>NA|NA|TRBV4-1|TRBJ2-1
CASSQPTTTGQSKYGEQFF
TGCGCCAGCAGCCAGCCGACAACAACAGGACAGTCCAAGTATGGTGAGCAGTTCTTC
>NA|NA|TRBV15|TRBJ2-7
CATSSAGSSYEQYF
TGTGCCACCAGCAGTGCAGGGAGCTCCTACGAGCAGTACTTC
>NA|NA|TRBV28|TRBJ1-2
CASTRDIYGYTF
TGTGCCAGCACACGGGACATATATGGCTACACCTTC
>NA|TRBD1|TRBV7-3|TRBJ1-2
CASSDREDYGYTF
TGTGCCAGCAGCGACAGGGAGGACTATGGCTACACCTTC
>NA|TRBD1|TRBV2|TRBJ1-4
CASSPDRATTNEKLFF
TGTGCCAGCAGCCCCGACAGGGCTACAACTAATGAAAAACTGTTTTTT
>NA|NA|TRBV5-4|TRBJ2-3
CASSLNPVRGTQYF
TGTGCCAGCAGCTTGAACCCGGTACGGGGTACGCAGTATTTT
>few|NA|TRBV7-2|TRBJ1-5
CASSGYRDQPQHF
TGTGCCAGCAGCGGATACAGGGACCAGCCCCAGCATTTT
>NA|NA|TRBV29-1|TRBJ2-1
CSVAGEVANEQFF
TGCAGCGTTGCGGGGGAAGTGGCCAATGAGCAGTTCTTC
>few|NA|TRBV30|TRBJ2-7
CAWSVPGRFHYEQYF
TGTGCCTGGAGCGTCCCGGGACGTTTCCACTACGAGCAGTACTTC
>NA|NA|TRBV4-1|TRBJ1-1
CASSQARQAFGDTEAFF
TGCGCCAGCAGCCAAGCCAGACAGGCCTTCGGGGACACTGAAGCTTTCTTT
>NA|TRBD1|TRBV7-8|TRBJ1-4
CASSLNGQGAKIEKLFF
TGTGCCAGCAGCCTGAATGGACAGGGGGCTAAAATTGAAAAACTGTTTTTT
>NA|NA|TRBV4-1|TRBJ1-1
CASSQATRAQGEAFF
TGCGCCAGCAGCCAAGCAACGAGGGCCCAGGGGGAAGCTTTCTTT
>NA|NA|TRBV7-8|TRBJ2-3
CASRSEGTDTQYF
TGTGCCAGCAGGAGTGAAGGGACAGATACGCAGTATTTT
>few|NA|TRBV18|TRBJ2-3
CASSRLVDSTDTQYF
TGTGCCAGCTCGCGCTTAGTAGACTCCACAGATACGCAGTATTTT
>NA|TRBD2|TRBV29-1|TRBJ2-1
CSVVGLAGIPGEQFF
TGCAGCGTTGTTGGACTAGCGGGAATACCGGGTGAGCAGTTCTTC